This TCR beta chain came from a study of post-analysis software for immune sequencing data. Study context: Relapsing-remitting, secondary progressive and progressive-relapsing multiple sclerosis were all included among the disease courses.

In the case of this clonotype: Its antigen remains unknown.

CDR1 and CDR2 from the germline V gene are SGHAT and FQDESV (reference sequence). This CDR3 contains 13 residues. Unique molecular identifiers were present in the TCR beta cDNA libraries. Between roughly 1 and 10 million T cells gave rise to 500,000 to 650,000 cDNA molecules. TCRdb independently ran MiXCR on the PCR reads; one entry per CDR3 protein. The sample has hundreds of thousands of distinct CDR3 sequences; about 60% are singletons. Study-level findings and limits: Higher frequency in patients than in controls was seen for five TRBV segments, with TRBV5-6, TRBV5-1 and TRBV20-1 among them. There was significantly lower normalized Chao1 diversity in multiple sclerosis patients than in controls.

The clonotype comes from a girl aged 2 to 10 with multiple sclerosis. This sequence joins TRBV11-1 and TRBJ2-4, with D hard to call. Gene TRBJ2-7 matches the end of the DNA better, so the J call may be wrong. Sequencing was carried out using blood. This chain's CDR3 is CASSSHQGNEQYF. The CDR3 region has the DNA TGTGCCAGCAGCTCACACCAAGGGAACGAGCAGTACTTC.